What follows are 4 T cell receptor beta chains derived from one specimen sequenced in a study of tumour-infiltrating T cells in Burkitt lymphoma. Measured with immunoSEQ multiplex PCR; TCRdb has only the in-frame clones, and not every one. The data hold some 1,800 clones, with roughly 13% observed a single time. Specimen: tumor tissue. These receptors all stem from a human donor with Burkitt lymphoma.

J is TRBJ2-3 and V is TRBV9, with D perhaps matching TRBD2 (5 bases). Trimming removed 0 bases at V and 0 bases at J, with 11 bases between. Looked up from germline, CDR1 is SGDLS and CDR2 is YYNGEE. The length of the CDR3 is 16 residues. CDR3 bases: TGTGCCAGCAGCGTAGCTGGGCGGACTAGCACAGATACGCAGTATTTT. Residues: CASSVAGRTSTDTQYF.

This clone was recorded a few times. The junction differs from germline at one of its ends, possibly a read error. The chain is built from TRBV29-1 and TRBJ2-7; D is perhaps TRBD1 (5 bases). Germline assignment: CDR1 SQVTM and CDR2 ANQGSEA. The CDR3 has 12 amino acids. The CDR3 here is CSVLSGSYEQYF. The CDR3 region has the DNA TGCAGCGTGCTGTCAGGGTCCTACGAGCAGTATTTC.

This clone was observed a handful of times. V gene TRBV2 combines with J gene TRBJ2-7; D is perhaps TRBD1 (6 bases). CDR1 is SNHLY and CDR2 is FYNNEI in the germline V gene. This CDR3 spans 14 amino acids. Between the trimmed V and J ends, which lost 4 bases and 0 bases, there was a span of 10 bases. The CDR3 loop reads CASSVQGASYEQYF. For the CDR3, the DNA is TGTGCCAGCAGTGTACAGGGCGCCTCCTACGAGCAGTACTTC.

This chain uses TRBV5-5 with TRBJ1-2; unclear D gene. The CDR3 runs 11 residues. The ends were cut back, 7 bases at V and 1 base at J, with 5 bases in the middle. Germline lookup yields CDR1 SGHKS and CDR2 YYEKEE (reference sequence). CDR3 DNA: TGTGCCAGCCGGGATAACTATGGCTACACCTTC. It translates to CASRDNYGYTF.